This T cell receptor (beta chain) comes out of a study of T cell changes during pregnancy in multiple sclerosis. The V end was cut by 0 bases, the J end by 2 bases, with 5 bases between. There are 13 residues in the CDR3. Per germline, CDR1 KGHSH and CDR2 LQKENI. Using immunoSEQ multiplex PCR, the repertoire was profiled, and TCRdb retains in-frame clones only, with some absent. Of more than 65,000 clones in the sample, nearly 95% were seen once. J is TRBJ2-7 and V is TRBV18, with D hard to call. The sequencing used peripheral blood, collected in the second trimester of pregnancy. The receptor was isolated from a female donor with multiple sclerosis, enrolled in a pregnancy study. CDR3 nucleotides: TGTGCCAGCTCACCACCGCACACCTACGAGCAGTACTTC. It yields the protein CASSPPHTYEQYF.